The clone carrying this T cell receptor (beta chain) was seen more than once but under ten times. Antigen specificity is unknown. The data derive from a study of cytomegalovirus exposure and HLA in healthy donors. On the study more broadly: Membership in the Caucasian-associated ancestry cluster was found for 81% of roughly 400 genotyped donors. Study findings and constraints: In a later analysis, a missense DCLRE1C variant was linked to TCR beta V- and J-gene trimming. Later work found that TCR association rates differed between HLA loci; DRB1 had the most and HLA-C the fewest.

There are 14 residues in the CDR3. Trimming cost V 0 bases and J 0 bases, with 5 bases left between them. Germline CDR1 is ENHRY and CDR2 is SYGVKD. Primers included in the PCR were 60 Vbeta and 13 Jbeta primers. The assay was immunoSEQ multiplex PCR, and TCRdb's table has in-frame clones only and misses some. The sample carries roughly 130,000 clones, over 70% recorded once. This clonotype was sampled from a woman aged 35 to 49 in good health and CMV-seropositive. The sample was PBMCs. The chain is built from TRBV10-3 and TRBJ1-1, with D hard to call. The CDR3 sequence: CAISESRMNTEAFF. The CDR3, as DNA: TGTGCCATCAGTGAGTCCAGGATGAACACTGAAGCTTTCTTT.